The next 12 T cell receptor beta chains were all read from a single sample in a study of siplizumab effects on memory and regulatory T cells. Clones were sequenced by immunoSEQ multiplex PCR, and TCRdb holds only the in-frame ones, with some missing. This sample has roughly 68,000 clones, with 95% to 98% found just once. Material for sequencing was naive CD8+ T cells sorted from blood. The receptors originated from a human donor in good health.

V usage is TRBV18 and J usage is TRBJ2-5; D is perhaps TRBD2 (5 bases). The closer fit of TRBJ2-7 to the DNA end suggests the J call may be wrong. Germline V gene data show CDR1 as KGHSH and CDR2 as LQKENI. The CDR3 runs to 16 residues. CDR3 amino acids: CASSNTPDGGSYEQYF. The CDR3, as DNA: TGTGCCAGCTCAAATACTCCGGACGGAGGCTCCTACGAGCAGTACTTC.

This chain links TRBV21-1 with TRBJ2-7; the table's D call, TRBD2, has no DNA check behind it. TRBV21-1 corresponds to a pseudogene. CDR3 size: 14 residues. The CDR3 protein is CASSSRNKSYEQYF. CDR3 nucleotides: TGTGCCAGCAGCTCCCGTAATAAATCCTACGAGCAGTACTTC.

J is TRBJ1-6 and V is TRBV19; D possibly corresponds to TRBD1 (6 bases). The CDR3 length is 17 residues. Germline assignment: CDR1 LNHDA and CDR2 SQIVND (reference sequence). V was shortened by 4 bases and J by 6 bases, with 19 bases between the two germline ends. Here the CDR3 reads CASSTLTLGGSNSPLHF. In DNA form, the CDR3 reads TGTGCCAGTAGTACTCTCACCCTGGGGGGCTCTAATTCACCCCTCCACTTT. The whole variable domain, filled in from reference TRBV19 and TRBJ1-6, reads DGGITQSPKYLFRKEGQNVTLSCEQNLNHDAMYWYRQDPGQGLRLIYYSQIVNDFQKGDIAEGYSVSREKKESFPLTVTSAQKNPTAFYLCASSTLTLGGSNSPLHFGNGTRLTVT.

The V and J genes are TRBV19 and TRBJ2-1; no reliable D call. Germline V gene lookup returns CDR1 LNHDA and CDR2 SQIVND (reference sequence). The length of the CDR3 is 12 residues. V was pared by 6 bases and J by 5 bases, with 8 bases between. The DNA for the CDR3 is TGTGCCAGTAGCCCGCCAAACAATGAGCAGTTCTTC. Translation: CASSPPNNEQFF.

The J gene is TRBJ1-5, the V gene TRBV4-1; D gene ambiguous. This CDR3 region has 14 residues. Germline values: CDR1 MGHRA, CDR2 YSYEKL. V lost 0 bases and J 7 bases, leaving 10 bases between the germline ends. In DNA, the CDR3 is TGCGCCAGCAGCCAAGAGGGGTCTCTGCAGCCCCAGCATTTT. Amino acids: CASSQEGSLQPQHF.

The gene calls are TRBV12-2 and TRBJ1-5. TRBV12-2 is flagged as a pseudogene. This CDR3 is built from 15 residues. This CDR3 reads CASRLRGGSDQPQHF. In DNA form, the CDR3 reads TGTGCAAGTCGCTTACGCGGGGGGTCTGATCAGCCCCAGCATTTT.

This chain uses TRBV4-3 with TRBJ2-1; D perhaps matches TRBD1 (6 bases). Trimming took 0 bases from V and 1 from J, leaving 13 bases between them. The CDR3 loop spans 17 amino acids. Germline V lookup: CDR1 LGHNA, CDR2 YSLEER. The CDR3 reads CASSQDLWTESYNEQFF. The CDR3 nucleotides read TGCGCCAGCAGCCAAGATCTTTGGACAGAGTCCTACAATGAGCAGTTCTTC.

The V call is TRBV27, the J call TRBJ1-2, with unresolved D. The CDR3 runs to 13 residues. Germline lookup yields CDR1 MNHEY and CDR2 SMNVEV (reference sequence). Trimming removed 3 bases at V and 3 bases at J, with 8 bases between. The CDR3: CASSFAEDYGYTF. The CDR3, as DNA: TGTGCCAGCAGTTTCGCAGAGGACTATGGCTACACCTTC.

The chain joins TRBV10-2 to TRBJ2-3, with D tentatively TRBD1 (6 bases). Germline V gene data show CDR1 as WSHSY and CDR2 as SAAADI. This CDR3 contains 13 residues. The V and J ends lost 9 bases and 4 bases respectively, with 14 bases between them. DNA of the CDR3: TGCGCCAGTATGGGGGCCCTGGCAGATACGCAGTATTTT. Amino acids: CASMGALADTQYF.

This clone was observed once. V is TRBV4-3 and J is TRBJ2-3, with D maybe TRBD2 (5 bases). The length of the CDR3 is 15 residues. CDR1 and CDR2 from the germline V gene are LGHNA and YSLEER. Trimming cost V 5 bases and J 3 bases, with 15 bases left between them. CDR3 in DNA: TGCGCCAGCAGCGACGGACTGGGCAAGACAGATACGCAGTATTTT. It encodes CASSDGLGKTDTQYF.

The chain combines TRBV21-1 with TRBJ2-3; the D call TRBD2 from the table was never checked on the DNA. TRBV21-1 represents a pseudogene. The length of the CDR3 is 17 residues. The CDR3 DNA is TGTGCCAGCAGCAAAGCGCTGGCGGGGGACCGCACAGATACGCAGTATTTT. Translated: CASSKALAGDRTDTQYF.

V usage is TRBV2 and J usage is TRBJ2-3; 7 nucleotides agree with TRBD1. The germline gives CDR1 SNHLY, CDR2 FYNNEI. The CDR3 has 16 amino acids. After removal of 6 bases from V and 2 bases from J, the junction contained 11 bases not matched to a gene. CDR3 residues: CASSDSAGGTTDTQYF. The CDR3 coding sequence is TGTGCCAGCAGCGACTCGGCAGGGGGAACCACAGATACGCAGTATTTT.